This T cell receptor (beta chain) appears in the sequencing data of a study of cytomegalovirus exposure and HLA in healthy donors. Overall study findings and caveats: In a later analysis, V- and J-gene trimming of beta chains associated with a DCLRE1C missense variant, replicated independently. Most of the CMV-associated TCR beta chains (in a later analysis) appeared to be HLA-restricted. With DRB1 most and HLA-C fewest, TCR association rates differed between HLA loci in a later analysis.

The CDR3 runs to 16 residues. Germline V CDR1 and CDR2: MGHRA, YSYEKL. As to this clone: Its specificity is unknown.

PCR used 60 Vbeta primers and 13 Jbeta primers. Assay: immunoSEQ multiplex PCR; the TCRdb copy retains only in-frame clones and omits some. In the table there are 180,000 or so clones, 76% of which are singletons. The source is a man aged 18 to 29 in good health and CMV-seronegative. Sequencing was carried out using PBMCs. J is TRBJ2-5 and V is TRBV4-1; 9 bases are a match to TRBD1. The tail of the sequence fits TRBJ2-7 better, so the J call may be wrong. As DNA, the CDR3 is TGCGCCAGCAGCCAAGTTGGCGGGACAGGGAGCTACGAGCAGTACTTC. Translating it yields CASSQVGGTGSYEQYF.